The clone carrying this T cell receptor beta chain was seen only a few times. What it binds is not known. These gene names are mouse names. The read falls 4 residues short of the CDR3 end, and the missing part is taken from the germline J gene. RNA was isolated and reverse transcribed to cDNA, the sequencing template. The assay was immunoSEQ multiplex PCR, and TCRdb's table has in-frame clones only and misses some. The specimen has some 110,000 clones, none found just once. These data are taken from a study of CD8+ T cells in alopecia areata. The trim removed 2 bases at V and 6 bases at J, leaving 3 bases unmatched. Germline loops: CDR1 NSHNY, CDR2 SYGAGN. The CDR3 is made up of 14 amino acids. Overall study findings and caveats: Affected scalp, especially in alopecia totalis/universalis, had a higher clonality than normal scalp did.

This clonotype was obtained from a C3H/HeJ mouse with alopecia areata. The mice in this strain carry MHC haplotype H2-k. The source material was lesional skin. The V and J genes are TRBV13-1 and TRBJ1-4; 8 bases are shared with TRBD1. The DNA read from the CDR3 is TGTGCCAGCAGTGACAGGGGGCGCGACGAA. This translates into CASSDRGRDE. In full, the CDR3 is CASSDRGRDERLFF.